This TCR beta chain appears in the sequencing data of a study of blood T cell repertoires in COVID-19. As for the study in general: Acute and convalescent COVID-19 samples came from the United States, Italy and Spain. PBMCs, B-cell-depleted T cells, or T cells were the source of the cDNA or gDNA that made up the material.

Per the study methods: Counts of nucleated cells, estimated from reference gene primer amplification, were obtained. Profiled with immunoSEQ multiplex PCR; TCRdb holds only in-frame clones, not every one. Clone size and V and J calls were adopted from that table, with D and trimming inferred from the DNA. The sample shows 200,000 to 300,000 clones, 80% to 85% of them seen only once. This sequence originates from a woman aged 40-49 years who had recovered from COVID-19. Sequencing was carried out using peripheral blood.

The CDR3 DNA reads as TGCGCCAGCAGCCAAGTCACTAGCGGGGGATCCCACAATGAGCAGTTCTTC. Its protein is CASSQVTSGGSHNEQFF. The chain joins TRBV4-1 to TRBJ2-1; TRBD2 agrees at 11 bases. Trimming took 1 base from V and 5 from J; bases not matched to a gene: 7. Per germline, CDR1 MGHRA and CDR2 YSYEKL. This CDR3 contains 17 residues.